The 9 T cell receptor beta chains presented below share a single source sample, sequenced in a study of blood T cells in healthy people across ages. Alongside a J-beta primer mix, a sample-barcoded 5' primer served in a second PCR lasting roughly 6 to 12 cycles. TCRdb independently ran MiXCR on the 5' RACE reads; one entry per CDR3 protein. The sample includes about 1.1 million distinct CDR3 sequences, around two fifths seen only once; the top ten take less than 15%. Sequencing used blood. Receptor source: a man aged 18 to 29 in good health.

V is TRBV20-1 and J is TRBJ2-7; 8 positions match TRBD2. Germline CDR1 and CDR2: DFQATT and SNEGSKA (reference sequence). The J segment lost 5 bases and the V segment lost 0 bases, leaving 9 bases of the junction unmatched. The CDR3 is 15 residues long. DNA for the CDR3: TGCAGTGCTAGAGATCTGGCCGGGGGGGCCCACGAGCAGTACTTC. Encoded protein: CSARDLAGGAHEQYF.

This rearrangement joins TRBV25-1 to TRBJ2-4, with D possibly being TRBD2 (6 bases). CDR1 and CDR2 (germline): MGHDK, SYGVNS. CDR3 length: 14 amino acids. Trimming cost V 3 bases and J 13 bases, with 19 bases left between them. CDR3 loop: CASSEGRNSREQYF. CDR3 bases: TGTGCCAGCAGTGAGGGACGGAATTCTCGGGAGCAGTACTTC.

This clonotype has just a few counts. This sequence joins TRBV5-5 and TRBJ1-4, with a weak D call TRBD1 (5 bases). In germline, CDR1 is SGHKS, CDR2 YYEKEE (reference sequence). The V end was cut by 6 bases, the J end by 3 bases, with 27 bases between. The length of the CDR3 is 19 residues. The CDR3 reads CASTWGSGEGVSANEKLFF. CDR3 DNA: TGTGCCAGCACCTGGGGGTCGGGTGAAGGAGTTTCCGCTAATGAAAAACTGTTTTTT. Drawing the rest from reference TRBV5-5 and TRBJ1-4, the complete variable domain is DAGVTQSPTHLIKTRGQQVTLRCSPISGHKSVSWYQQVLGQGPQFIFQYYEKEERGRGNFPDRFSARQFPNYSSELNVNALLLGDSALYLCASTWGSGEGVSANEKLFFGSGTQLSVL.

This chain links TRBV6-5 with TRBJ2-3; weak D call: TRBD2 (6 bases). The V gene lost 6 bases and the J gene lost 0 bases, with 16 bases spanning the gap. CDR1 and CDR2 (germline): MNHEY, SVGAGI. CDR3 length equals 16 residues. CDR3 protein: CASRPGLRGSTDTQYF. Here the CDR3 DNA reads TGTGCCAGCAGACCCGGTCTGCGGGGTAGCACAGATACGCAGTATTTT.

With regard to this clonotype: One end of the junction does not line up with germline, which may come from a read error. The chain is built from TRBV10-3 and TRBJ1-2; D remains ambiguous. The CDR3 runs to 15 residues. Germline loops: CDR1 ENHRY, CDR2 SYGVKD. The CDR3 protein is CAISDPAAVGYGHTF. DNA for the CDR3: TGTGCCATCAGTGATCCTGCCGCGGTGGGCTATGGCCACACCTTC.

This clonotype appeared once. One junction end does not reproduce the germline sequence, and a read error may be involved. This rearrangement joins TRBV12-3 or TRBV12-4 to TRBJ1-5; tentative D call: TRBD1 (5 bases). The CDR3 is 15 amino acids. In DNA, the CDR3 is TGTACCAGCAGTCCGGGACGGAGTAGCAATCAGCCCCAGCATTTT. The encoded protein is CTSSPGRSSNQPQHF.

This chain links TRBV28 with TRBJ2-2; 8 bases agree with TRBD2. Germline V gene sequence: CDR1 MDHEN, CDR2 SYDVKM. CDR3 length equals 17 residues. V lost 7 bases to trimming and J lost 2 bases; unmatched junction nucleotides: 12. The CDR3 loop reads CASTPGGKKTNTGELFF. CDR3 DNA: TGTGCCAGCACCCCGGGGGGGAAAAAGACTAACACCGGGGAGCTGTTTTTT.

In its sample, this clonotype was seen many times. A junction end diverges from the germline sequence, so it may reflect a read error. The chain links TRBV7-2 to TRBJ2-1; D might be TRBD1 or TRBD2, each matching 6 bases. The germline V gene encodes CDR1 SGHTA and CDR2 FQGNSA. This CDR3 contains 12 residues. In DNA form, the CDR3 reads TGCGCCAGCAGCCTCGGAGGGGGGGAGCAGTTCTTC. Residues: CASSLGGGEQFF.

The chain links TRBV6-2 or TRBV6-3 to TRBJ1-1; D is ambiguous. Per germline, CDR1 MNHEY and CDR2 SVGEGT. This CDR3 is built from 12 residues. The V and J ends lost 4 bases and 5 bases respectively, with 8 bases between them. The CDR3 loop reads CASSFTGTEAFF. The DNA of the CDR3 is TGTGCCAGCAGTTTCACGGGAACTGAAGCTTTCTTT.